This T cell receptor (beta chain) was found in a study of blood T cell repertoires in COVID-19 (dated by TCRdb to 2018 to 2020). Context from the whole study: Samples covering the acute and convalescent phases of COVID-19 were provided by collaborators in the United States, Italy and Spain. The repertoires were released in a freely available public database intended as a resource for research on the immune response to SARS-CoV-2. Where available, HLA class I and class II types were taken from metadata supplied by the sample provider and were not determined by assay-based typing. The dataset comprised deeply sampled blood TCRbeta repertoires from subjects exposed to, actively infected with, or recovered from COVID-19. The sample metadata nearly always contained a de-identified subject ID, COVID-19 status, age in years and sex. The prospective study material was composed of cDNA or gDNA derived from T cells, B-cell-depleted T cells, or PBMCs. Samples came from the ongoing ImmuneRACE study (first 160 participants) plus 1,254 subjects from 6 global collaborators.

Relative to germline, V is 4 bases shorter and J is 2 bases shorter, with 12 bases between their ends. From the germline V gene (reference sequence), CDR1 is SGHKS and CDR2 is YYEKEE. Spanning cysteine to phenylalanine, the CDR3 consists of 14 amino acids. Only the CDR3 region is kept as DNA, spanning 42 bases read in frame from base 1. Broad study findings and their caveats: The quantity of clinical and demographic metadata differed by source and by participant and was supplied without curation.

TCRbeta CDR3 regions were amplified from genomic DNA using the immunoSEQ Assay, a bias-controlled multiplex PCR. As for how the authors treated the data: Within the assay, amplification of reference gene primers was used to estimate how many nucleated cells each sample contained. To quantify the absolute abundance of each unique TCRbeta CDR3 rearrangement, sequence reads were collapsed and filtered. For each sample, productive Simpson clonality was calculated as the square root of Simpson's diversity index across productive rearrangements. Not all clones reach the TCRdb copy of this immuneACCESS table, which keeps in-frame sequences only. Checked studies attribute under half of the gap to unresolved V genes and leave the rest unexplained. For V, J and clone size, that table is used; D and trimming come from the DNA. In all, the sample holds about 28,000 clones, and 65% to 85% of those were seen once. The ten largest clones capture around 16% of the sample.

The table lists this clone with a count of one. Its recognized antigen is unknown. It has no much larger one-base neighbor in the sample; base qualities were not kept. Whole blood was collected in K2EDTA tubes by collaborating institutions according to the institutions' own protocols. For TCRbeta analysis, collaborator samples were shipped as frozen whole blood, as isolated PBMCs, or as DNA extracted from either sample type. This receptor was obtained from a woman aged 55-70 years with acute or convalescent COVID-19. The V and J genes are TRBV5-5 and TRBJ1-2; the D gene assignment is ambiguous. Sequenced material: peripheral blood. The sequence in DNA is TGTGCCAGCAGCACAACCCGGGAGAACTATGGCTACACCTTC. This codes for CASSTTRENYGYTF. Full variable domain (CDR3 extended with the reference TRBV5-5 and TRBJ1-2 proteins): DAGVTQSPTHLIKTRGQQVTLRCSPISGHKSVSWYQQVLGQGPQFIFQYYEKEERGRGNFPDRFSARQFPNYSSELNVNALLLGDSALYLCASSTTRENYGYTFGSGTRLTVV.